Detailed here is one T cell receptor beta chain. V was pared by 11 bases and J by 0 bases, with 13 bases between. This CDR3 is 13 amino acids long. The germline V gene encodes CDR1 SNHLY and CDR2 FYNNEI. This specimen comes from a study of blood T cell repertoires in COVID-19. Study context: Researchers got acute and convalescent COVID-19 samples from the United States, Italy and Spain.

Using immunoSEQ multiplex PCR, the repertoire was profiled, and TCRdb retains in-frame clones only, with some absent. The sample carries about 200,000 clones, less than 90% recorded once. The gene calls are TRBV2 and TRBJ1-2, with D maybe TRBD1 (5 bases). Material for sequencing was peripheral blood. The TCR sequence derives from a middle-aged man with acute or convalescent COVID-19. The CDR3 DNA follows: TGTGCCGGGGGGGTCGAATCTAACTATGGCTACACCTTC. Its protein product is CAGGVESNYGYTF.